One sample yielded the 16 T cell receptor beta chains listed below, sequenced in a study of metastatic and nonmetastatic thyroid tumors. TCRdb re-clonotyped the PCR reads through MiXCR. The data contain over 40,000 clones, roughly 11% of them singletons. Ahead of thyroid surgery, no patient had received treatment of any kind. The sample comprised blood. The receptors shown here come from a female donor with papillary thyroid cancer or a benign thyroid nodule (not recorded which). Some clones in this sample may be carry-over from other donors' samples.

This clone was seen many times. The V call is TRBV9, the J call TRBJ2-7, with TRBD2 identical over 11 bases. This CDR3 has 14 amino acids. Germline V gives CDR1 SGDLS, CDR2 YYNGEE. Trimming at V came to 2 bases and at J to 6 bases, leaving 4 bases not matched to a gene. This chain's CDR3 is CASSVTSGRGEQYF. DNA of the CDR3: TGTGCCAGCAGCGTTACTAGCGGGAGAGGCGAGCAGTACTTC.

This clone was found many times. The V and J genes are TRBV3-1 and TRBJ2-3; the D gene is possibly TRBD2 (6 bases). V was shortened by 1 base and J by 6 bases, with 14 bases between the two germline ends. Germline CDR1 and CDR2: LGHDT and YNNKEL (reference sequence). The CDR3 extends over 15 amino acids. The CDR3 reads CASSQGGNYFDTQYF. CDR3 nucleotide sequence: TGTGCCAGCAGCCAAGGCGGGAATTATTTTGATACGCAGTATTTT.

This clone was detected ten times or more. The chain has TRBV19 and TRBJ1-1; D call uncertain. Trimming took 3 bases from V and 8 from J, leaving 10 bases between them. The germline V gene encodes CDR1 LNHDA and CDR2 SQIVND (reference sequence). The CDR3 spans 12 residues. The CDR3 reads CASSMAAAEAFF. CDR3 nucleotides: TGTGCCAGTAGTATGGCGGCAGCCGAAGCTTTCTTT. Drawing the rest from reference TRBV19 and TRBJ1-1, the complete variable domain is DGGITQSPKYLFRKEGQNVTLSCEQNLNHDAMYWYRQDPGQGLRLIYYSQIVNDFQKGDIAEGYSVSREKKESFPLTVTSAQKNPTAFYLCASSMAAAEAFFGQGTRLTVV.

This sequence joins TRBV19 and TRBJ2-7; TRBD1 matches 8 bases. The CDR3 loop spans 14 amino acids. V was clipped by 6 bases and J by 1 base; unmatched bases: 5. CDR1 is LNHDA, CDR2 SQIVND, per germline (reference sequence). The CDR3 loop reads CASSLDRVSYEQYF. The DNA for the CDR3 is TGTGCCAGTAGCTTGGACAGGGTATCCTACGAGCAGTACTTC.

There are many counts of this clone. V is TRBV19 and J is TRBJ2-1; 8 bases are a match to TRBD2. The germline gives CDR1 LNHDA, CDR2 SQIVND (reference sequence). This CDR3 has 14 residues. V lost 7 bases, J lost 5 bases, and 7 bases stayed unmatched. The DNA of the CDR3 is TGTGCCAGTACCAGACTAGCGAACGACAATGAGCAGTTCTTC. It specifies CASTRLANDNEQFF. The whole variable domain, remainder taken from reference TRBV19 and TRBJ2-1, is DGGITQSPKYLFRKEGQNVTLSCEQNLNHDAMYWYRQDPGQGLRLIYYSQIVNDFQKGDIAEGYSVSREKKESFPLTVTSAQKNPTAFYLCASTRLANDNEQFFGPGTRLTVL.

This clone has ten or more counts. The gene calls are TRBV15 and TRBJ1-1; 7 bases are shared with TRBD1. The germline gives CDR1 LNHNV, CDR2 YYDKDF (reference sequence). The CDR3 is 14 residues long. V gave up 0 bases and J gave up 7 bases; unmatched junction bases: 5. The CDR3 reads CATSRESWDSEAFF. In DNA, the CDR3 is TGTGCCACCAGCAGAGAAAGCTGGGACAGTGAAGCTTTCTTT.

This clone was recorded many times. The same CDR3 also results from other DNA sequences found in this sample. The J gene is TRBJ2-7, the V gene TRBV18, with D possibly TRBD1 on 5 matching bases. Germline CDR1 KGHSH, CDR2 LQKENI. Trimming took 6 bases from V and 3 from J, leaving 9 bases between them. The CDR3 totals 12 residues. The CDR3 spells CASSPDSYEQYF. For the CDR3, the DNA is TGTGCCAGCTCTCCTGACAGCTACGAGCAGTACTTC.

In the case of this clone: A much larger clone differs from this one at a single base, so this may be a read error. This chain uses TRBV6-1 with TRBJ2-3, with D tentatively TRBD1 (5 bases). This CDR3 has 16 residues. Germline lookup yields CDR1 MNHNS and CDR2 SASEGT. The germline V and J ends were trimmed by 2 bases and 4 bases, with 16 bases remaining between them. The CDR3 sequence: CASSELRTWAPDTQYF. CDR3 bases: TGTGCCAGCAGTGAACTTAGGACATGGGCACCAGATACGCAGTATTTT.

This clone came up many times. A single base separates this from a much larger clone, so it may be a read error. The genes are TRBV6-2 or TRBV6-3 and TRBJ1-5, with D possibly TRBD1 on 5 matching bases. The CDR3 sequence is 12 residues long. Per germline, CDR1 MNHEY and CDR2 SVGEGT. CDR3 region: CAGSYGGSSQHF. The CDR3 DNA is TGTGCCGGCAGTTACGGGGGGAGTTCCCAGCATTTT.

This clone was seen many times. This chain uses TRBV6-5 with TRBJ1-6; D is undetermined. The V and J ends lost 0 bases and 9 bases respectively, with 3 bases between them. This CDR3 contains 12 residues. Germline CDR1 MNHEY, CDR2 SVGAGI. CDR3 loop: CASSYSGSPLHF. CDR3 in DNA: TGTGCCAGCAGTTACTCGGGTTCACCCCTCCACTTT.

By proportion, this clone is medium-sized. This chain links TRBV5-1 with TRBJ2-7, with D uncertain. V lost 0 bases, J lost 4 bases, and 14 bases lay in between. CDR1 and CDR2 (germline): SGHRS, YFSETQ. CDR3 length equals 15 residues. The CDR3 bases are TGCGCCAGCAGCTTGGGCCCCGAGAACCCATACGAGCAGTACTTC. Translated: CASSLGPENPYEQYF.

The genes are TRBV6-1 and TRBJ1-6, with TRBD1 as a possible D gene (6 bases). Trimming pared 3 bases from V and 9 bases from J, leaving 12 bases between. Germline CDR1 reads MNHNS; CDR2 reads SASEGT. This CDR3 contains 14 residues. The CDR3: CASSDRGGSSPLHF. CDR3 coding DNA: TGTGCCAGCAGTGACAGGGGAGGTAGTTCACCCCTCCACTTT.

The table lists this clone with many counts. This chain joins TRBV20-1 and TRBJ2-3, with 10 bases fitting TRBD2. Germline CDR1 reads DFQATT; CDR2 reads SNEGSKA (reference sequence). CDR3 length: 16 amino acids. V shed 3 bases, J shed 2 bases, and the junction held 8 bases outside the gene matches. The CDR3 coding sequence is TGCAGTGCTAGTGGAGGAAGCGGGAGGGTCACAGATACGCAGTATTTT. Its protein product is CSASGGSGRVTDTQYF.

This clone was counted many times. The CDR3 nucleotides read TGTGCCAGCAGTCGACCAAGCGGGAGGCCTAGCACAGATACGCAGTATTTT. As protein: CASSRPSGRPSTDTQYF. The chain is built from TRBV6-2 or TRBV6-3 and TRBJ2-3, with TRBD2 identical over 9 bases. This CDR3 is built from 17 residues. Looked up from germline, CDR1 is MNHEY and CDR2 is SVGEGT. V lost 5 bases, J lost 0 bases, and 9 bases stayed unmatched.

There are a few counts of this clone. J is TRBJ1-2 and V is TRBV19, with 7 bases aligning to TRBD1. CDR1 LNHDA and CDR2 SQIVND come from the germline V gene (reference sequence). V gave up 9 bases and J gave up 2 bases; unmatched junction bases: 9. This CDR3 region has 14 residues. CDR3 bases: TGTGCCAGCAGTTCTGGGACAGCAAACTATGGCTACACCTTC. Protein sequence: CASSSGTANYGYTF.

In regard to this clone: One junction end disagrees with the germline gene, perhaps due to a read error. This chain links TRBV20-1 with TRBJ2-2; the match to TRBD1 covers 7 bases. The CDR3 has 15 amino acids. Germline V gene lookup returns CDR1 DFQATT and CDR2 SNEGSKA (reference sequence). Here the CDR3 reads CSARVGTARTWELFF. CDR3 coding DNA: TGCAGTGCCAGAGTGGGGACAGCGAGGACCTGGGAGCTGTTTTTT.